One and the same sample provided the 12 T cell receptor beta chains below, sequenced in a study of T cells after yellow fever vaccination. TCRdb independently ran MiXCR on the 5' RACE reads; one entry per CDR3 protein. Here the sample spans around 310,000 distinct CDR3 sequences, roughly 3.5% being singletons. Sequencing used PBMCs, obtained on the day of the yellow fever booster vaccination. The receptors were sampled from a man in his late teens or twenties who received the YFV17D yellow fever vaccine.

This clonotype was counted many times. J is TRBJ2-2 and V is TRBV5-1; D not certain. CDR1 and CDR2 from the germline V gene are SGHRS and YFSETQ. This CDR3 region has 13 residues. The V end lost 0 bases, the J end lost 7 bases, and 7 bases lay between the germline ends. The chain's CDR3 is CASSLVPLGELFF. The CDR3 coding sequence is TGCGCCAGCAGCTTGGTCCCCCTCGGGGAGCTGTTTTTT.

In this sample, this clonotype turned up many times. The J gene is TRBJ1-5, the V gene TRBV5-1; TRBD1 aligns across 10 bases. This CDR3 comprises 15 residues. Germline assignment: CDR1 SGHRS and CDR2 YFSETQ. Losses at the gene ends were 4 bases for V and 2 bases for J; bases not matched to a gene: 3. CDR3 protein: CASSTGTGGNQPQHF. The CDR3, as DNA: TGCGCCAGCAGCACCGGGACAGGGGGCAATCAGCCCCAGCATTTT.

This clonotype has a handful of counts. This chain uses TRBV4-2 with TRBJ1-1, with D tentatively TRBD1 (6 bases). The germline V gene encodes CDR1 LGHNA and CDR2 YNFKEQ. The CDR3 consists of 12 residues. The germline V and J ends were trimmed by 0 bases and 11 bases, with 10 bases remaining between them. The CDR3 sequence is CASSQDDRRAFF. In DNA form, the CDR3 reads TGTGCCAGCAGCCAAGATGACAGGCGCGCTTTCTTT.

Ten or more counts support this clonotype. V usage is TRBV10-2 and J usage is TRBJ1-2; D not certain. The V gene's germline CDR1 is WSHSY and CDR2 SAAADI. This CDR3 contains 11 residues. Trimming cost V 2 bases and J 8 bases, with 6 bases left between them. CDR3 region: CASSEGYGYTF. CDR3 bases: TGCGCCAGCAGTGAGGGGTACGGCTACACCTTC.

This clonotype was counted between two and nine times. This chain uses TRBV19 with TRBJ1-1, with D perhaps matching TRBD1 (6 bases). CDR1 and CDR2 (germline): LNHDA, SQIVND (reference sequence). The V end lost 4 bases, the J end lost 5 bases, and 14 bases lay between the germline ends. This CDR3 contains 14 residues. CDR3 DNA sequence: TGTGCCAGTAGTACCCTGGGGGGGCCAACTGAAGCTTTCTTT. This translates into CASSTLGGPTEAFF.

The V and J genes are TRBV12-5 and TRBJ2-1, with TRBD2 matching 7 bases. The V segment lost 5 bases and the J segment 9 bases; nucleotides outside the gene matches: 7. Per germline, CDR1 LGHNT and CDR2 FRNRAP. This CDR3 comprises 13 residues. The CDR3 region is CASGRTRVPEQFF. The CDR3 DNA sequence: TGTGCTAGTGGTCGGACTAGGGTCCCTGAGCAGTTCTTC.

This clonotype was seen many times. The V call is TRBV5-4, the J call TRBJ2-1; TRBD2 matches at 7 bases. The CDR3 runs 14 residues. J lost 8 bases, V lost 3 bases, and 8 bases had no gene match. The germline gives CDR1 SGHNT, CDR2 YYREEE (reference sequence). The CDR3 is CASSSRDYQDEQFF. CDR3 DNA sequence: TGTGCCAGCAGCTCCCGGGACTACCAGGATGAGCAGTTCTTC. The full variable domain, its missing parts supplied by reference TRBV5-4 and TRBJ2-1, is ETGVTQSPTHLIKTRGQQVTLRCSSQSGHNTVSWYQQALGQGPQFIFQYYREEENGRGNFPPRFSGLQFPNYSSELNVNALELDDSALYLCASSSRDYQDEQFFGPGTRLTVL.

This clonotype appeared many times. The chain carries TRBV7-9 and TRBJ2-2; D remains ambiguous. The length of the CDR3 is 13 residues. The germline gives CDR1 SEHNR, CDR2 FQNEAQ (reference sequence). V gave up 1 base and J gave up 7 bases, with 7 bases separating them. The DNA of the CDR3 is TGTGCCAGCAGCTTAGAACTAATCGGGGAGCTGTTTTTT. Translated: CASSLELIGELFF.

This clonotype has ten or more counts. The V and J genes are TRBV7-9 and TRBJ2-1; perhaps TRBD2 as D (5 bases). Trimming took 4 bases from V and 10 from J, leaving 17 bases between them. This CDR3 has 14 amino acids. CDR1 is SEHNR, CDR2 FQNEAQ, per germline (reference sequence). The CDR3 DNA is TGTGCCAGCAGCTCAGCTGAGGGCTGGACGGAGCAGTTCTTC. This translates into CASSSAEGWTEQFF.

This clonotype was counted a few times. The chain recombines TRBV20-1 with TRBJ2-7, with a tentative D call TRBD1 (6 bases). V was pared by 3 bases and J by 6 bases, with 12 bases between. The CDR3 totals 12 residues. CDR1 is DFQATT, CDR2 SNEGSKA, per germline (reference sequence). CDR3 sequence (DNA): TGCAGTGCTAGTGAAACAGGGTTCGAGCAGTACGTC. It translates to CSASETGFEQYV.

The sample holds many counts of this clonotype. The chain links TRBV2 to TRBJ1-3, with D possibly being TRBD1 (6 bases). Trimming left V 6 bases short and J 4 bases short, with 19 bases between. CDR3 length equals 16 residues. Germline CDR1 SNHLY, CDR2 FYNNEI. In nucleotides, the CDR3 is TGTGCCAGCAGCCAGATCGACAGGCCGGTGGGAAACACCATATATTTT. It encodes CASSQIDRPVGNTIYF.

V is TRBV18 and J is TRBJ1-2, with D tentatively TRBD1 (5 bases). Germline CDR1 and CDR2: KGHSH and LQKENI. Trimming removed 3 bases from V and 4 bases from J, with 15 bases in between. This CDR3 contains 15 residues. The CDR3 DNA reads as TGTGCCAGCTCACCTCTAGGGGAGGCGGTCTATGGCTACACCTTC. It translates to CASSPLGEAVYGYTF.